This passage covers 4 T cell receptor beta chains from one sample sequenced in a study of response to subunit inactivated influenza vaccine. One entry per CDR3 protein results from TCRdb running MiXCR on the RT-PCR reads. The repertoire holds about 700,000 distinct CDR3 sequences, around 13% seen once, with roughly 6.4% in the top ten. Here the sequenced sample was PBMCs from blood, taken 14 to 15 days before vaccination. The receptors were gathered from a man aged 50 to 59 who received an inactivated influenza vaccine.

This clonotype was seen repeatedly, ten times or more. The chain joins TRBV12-3 or TRBV12-4 to TRBJ2-1; 9 bases line up with TRBD1. The CDR3 is 15 amino acids. Unmatched junction bases numbered 7, after V lost 6 bases and J lost 4 bases. CDR3 residues: CASRDTGGSYNEQFF. The CDR3 DNA is TGTGCCAGCAGGGATACAGGGGGCTCTTACAATGAGCAGTTCTTC.

The chain employs TRBV11-2 and TRBJ1-5, with 8 bases fitting TRBD1. Germline assignment: CDR1 SGHAT and CDR2 FQNNGV. With 5 bases clipped from V and 0 bases from J, the junction kept 6 bases outside the gene matches. This CDR3 has 16 residues. The CDR3 spells CASSQWGTGSNQPQHF. CDR3 DNA: TGTGCCAGCAGCCAATGGGGGACAGGTAGCAATCAGCCCCAGCATTTT.

The chain carries TRBV5-4 and TRBJ2-2; perhaps TRBD2 as D (5 bases). The V gene lost 2 bases and the J gene lost 0 bases, with 17 bases spanning the gap. Germline values: CDR1 SGHNT, CDR2 YYREEE (reference sequence). CDR3 length equals 18 residues. CDR3 amino acids: CASSFFGDYPSNTGELFF. The DNA for the CDR3 is TGTGCCAGCAGCTTTTTCGGTGACTACCCATCGAACACCGGGGAGCTGTTTTTT.

The CDR3 region is CSARVPSAYEQYF. CDR3 sequence (DNA): TGCAGTGCTAGAGTTCCTAGCGCCTACGAGCAGTACTTC. The V and J genes are TRBV20-1 and TRBJ2-7, with D perhaps TRBD2 (6 bases). Germline V gene lookup returns CDR1 DFQATT and CDR2 SNEGSKA (reference sequence). CDR3 length: 13 amino acids. The ends were cut back, 1 base at V and 2 bases at J, with 9 bases in the middle.